Each of the 11 T cell receptor beta chains below was sequenced from the same sample in a study of identical twins. TCRdb passed the 5' RACE reads through MiXCR, listing each CDR3 protein once. The sample has hundreds of thousands of distinct CDR3 sequences, approximately 13% seen once. The same data also contributed to another study, on yellow fever vaccine responses in identical twins.

The sequenced material came from PBMCs. The source of these receptors is a woman under 30 in good health.

V is TRBV20-1 and J is TRBJ2-7, with D perhaps given as TRBD1 or TRBD2 (6 bases each). Trimming took off 5 bases at V and 0 bases at J, with 11 bases between the two ends. The CDR3 totals 13 residues. Germline lookup yields CDR1 DFQATT and CDR2 SNEGSKA (reference sequence). The DNA of the CDR3 is TGCAGTGCTTTAGGGGGGAGCTCCTACGAGCAGTACTTC. Residues: CSALGGSSYEQYF.

This clonotype occurred many times. The chain uses TRBV20-1 and TRBJ2-1; D is undetermined. Deletions cut 4 bases from V and 2 bases from J, with 6 bases between. Germline V gives CDR1 DFQATT, CDR2 SNEGSKA (reference sequence). The CDR3 consists of 12 residues. The CDR3 here is CSATGTYNEQFF. CDR3 DNA sequence: TGCAGTGCTACTGGGACCTACAATGAGCAGTTCTTC.

The gene calls are TRBV7-9 and TRBJ1-1; D remains unclear. This CDR3 has 14 amino acids. Germline V CDR1 and CDR2: SEHNR, FQNEAQ (reference sequence). The V and J ends lost 3 bases and 0 bases respectively, with 8 bases between them. The CDR3: CASSFNPMNTEAFF. The CDR3 nucleotides are TGTGCCAGCAGCTTCAACCCGATGAACACTGAAGCTTTCTTT.

This clonotype occurred a few times. The genes are TRBV3-1 and TRBJ2-6; D uncertain. CDR1 is LGHDT, CDR2 YNNKEL, per germline (reference sequence). CDR3 length equals 16 residues. With 0 bases removed from V and 0 bases from J, the gap between germline ends came to 6 bases. CDR3 DNA sequence: TGTGCCAGCAGCCAAGATGGAACCTCTGGGGCCAACGTCCTGACTTTC. This encodes CASSQDGTSGANVLTF.

The chain carries TRBV6-6 and TRBJ2-3, with TRBD2 identical over 7 bases. This CDR3 comprises 13 residues. Germline assignment: CDR1 MNHNY and CDR2 SVGAGI (reference sequence). V shed 8 bases, J shed 4 bases, and the junction held 6 bases outside the gene matches. CDR3 amino acids: CASVRGGSDTQYF. CDR3 bases: TGTGCCAGCGTACGCGGGGGATCAGATACGCAGTATTTT.

The rearrangement uses TRBV2 and TRBJ2-7; perhaps TRBD2 as D (6 bases). The germline V gene has CDR1 SNHLY and CDR2 FYNNEI. V was cut by 11 bases and J by 5 bases, with 16 bases left in between. The CDR3 covers 12 residues. The CDR3 loop reads CAGGGSPHEQYF. As DNA, the CDR3 is TGTGCCGGTGGAGGGAGTCCCCACGAGCAGTACTTC.

J is TRBJ1-3 and V is TRBV12-3 or TRBV12-4, with 10 bases identical to TRBD1. Unmatched junction bases numbered 7, after V lost 5 bases and J lost 0 bases. The CDR3 spans 17 residues. The CDR3 is CASSLRDRGLSGNTIYF. In nucleotides, the CDR3 is TGTGCCAGCAGTCTACGGGACAGGGGACTCTCTGGAAACACCATATATTTT.

The chain is built from TRBV24-1 and TRBJ2-1; no clear D. The germline gives CDR1 KGHDR, CDR2 SFDVKD. This CDR3 has 14 residues. The V and J ends lost 5 bases and 8 bases respectively, with 15 bases between them. DNA of the CDR3: TGTGCCACCAGTGCCCCCCCTCGAGACGATGAGCAGTTCTTC. Protein: CATSAPPRDDEQFF.

In its sample, this clonotype was seen a few times. This chain links TRBV4-1 with TRBJ2-5; D possibly uses TRBD1 or TRBD2 (5 bases each). Germline CDR1 and CDR2: MGHRA and YSYEKL. Deletions cut 6 bases from V and 1 base from J, with 12 bases between. This CDR3 is built from 14 residues. The CDR3 region is CASSRGRTQETQYF. Written as DNA, the CDR3 is TGCGCCAGCAGTCGGGGACGGACCCAAGAGACCCAGTACTTC.

This clonotype was counted ten times or more. This chain uses TRBV15 with TRBJ2-1; D unresolved. Trimming took off 1 base at V and 6 bases at J, with 7 bases between the two ends. CDR1 LNHNV and CDR2 YYDKDF come from the germline V gene (reference sequence). The CDR3 loop spans 13 amino acids. DNA of the CDR3: TGTGCCACCAGCAGAGTCATCTTCAATGAGCAGTTCTTC. Translation: CATSRVIFNEQFF.

The chain employs TRBV6-1 and TRBJ2-7; 9 bases are a match to TRBD1. Trimming at V came to 7 bases and at J to 5 bases, leaving 12 bases not matched to a gene. The CDR3 spans 15 residues. Germline V lookup: CDR1 MNHNS, CDR2 SASEGT. In nucleotides, the CDR3 is TGTGCCAGCACCGAGATCGGGACAGGGTTCCACGAGCAGTACTTC. Residues: CASTEIGTGFHEQYF.